This T cell receptor beta chain stems from a study of long-term antiretroviral therapy in people with HIV. Whole-study results and caveats: Post-ART samples showed increased diversity that remained below transplant donor control levels. Blood dates from the mid-2000s to the late 2010s, possibly under older ART regimens.

Of note for this clone: As yet, its antigen is unknown.

At survey level, the immunoSEQ assay was run in its v3.0 version. The sequencing target was about 35,000-55,000 T-cell genomes per sample. Sequencing used immunoSEQ multiplex PCR; TCRdb keeps in-frame clones, though not all of them. The table lists around 30,000 clones, approximately 85% of them singletons. V was pared by 5 bases and J by 2 bases, with 9 bases of the junction left unmatched. Per the germline V gene, CDR1 is MNHNY and CDR2 is SVGAGI (reference sequence). The CDR3 has 15 amino acids. There were no participants with HIV treated outside the United States. The sequencing here drew on unsorted PBMCs, taken 3 years after starting antiretroviral therapy. J is TRBJ2-7 and V is TRBV6-6, with 7 bases identical to TRBD1. The receptor comes from a man aged 40-49 years with HIV. As DNA, the CDR3 is TGTGCCAGCAGTCCACGGACAGGAGTAGCCTACGAGCAGTACTTC. It is translated as CASSPRTGVAYEQYF.